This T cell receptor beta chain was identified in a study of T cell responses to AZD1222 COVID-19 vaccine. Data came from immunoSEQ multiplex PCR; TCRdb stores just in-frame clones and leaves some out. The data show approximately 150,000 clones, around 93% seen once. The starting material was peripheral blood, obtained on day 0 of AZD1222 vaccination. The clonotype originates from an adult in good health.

CDR3 sequence reads: CASRPQGTHSPLHF. CDR3 coding DNA: TGCGCCAGCAGACCTCAGGGGACACATTCACCCCTCCACTTT. The chain uses TRBV5-1 and TRBJ1-6; TRBD1 is a possible D gene (6 bases). The CDR3 contains 14 residues. V lost 5 bases, J lost 8 bases, and 14 bases lay in between. Germline V gives CDR1 SGHRS, CDR2 YFSETQ.